This TCR beta chain emerged from a study of blood T cell repertoires in COVID-19. Turning to the study itself: Acute and convalescent COVID-19 specimens originated in the United States, Italy and Spain. PBMCs, B-cell-depleted T cells, or T cells were the source of the cDNA or gDNA that made up the material.

This CDR3 is built from 16 residues. The ends were cut back, 2 bases at V and 5 bases at J, with 18 bases in the middle. Germline V gene data show CDR1 as MNHEY and CDR2 as SVGEGT. The table came from immunoSEQ multiplex PCR; TCRdb's copy has only in-frame clones and leaves some out. Of roughly 250,000 clones detected, over 75% appear once; the ten largest clones hold 3% to 3.5%. The source of this sequence is a woman aged 40 to 50 who had been exposed to COVID-19. What was sequenced was PBMCs or T cells enriched from blood (not recorded which). The genes are TRBV6-2 or TRBV6-3 and TRBJ1-2; D uncertain. CDR3 region: CASSYPGSTIGYGYTF. CDR3 nucleotide sequence: TGTGCCAGCAGTTACCCGGGATCAACGATCGGATATGGCTACACCTTC.